The 29 T cell receptor beta chains below come from one sample, sequenced in a study of T cells in Graves' hyperthyroidism and ophthalmopathy. Amplification yielded TCR beta CDR3 regions, with RNA transcripts as the source. The TCR CDR3 first-round RT-PCR relied on the HTBI primer set. From the multiplex PCR reads, TCRdb called clonotypes with MiXCR, one entry per CDR3 protein. The sample has hundreds of thousands of distinct CDR3 sequences, around 45% seen once. The sequencing input was peripheral blood or thyroid tissue (not recorded which). These receptors were taken from a woman aged 18-35 years with Graves' hyperthyroidism.

Ten or more counts support this clonotype. This chain connects TRBV7-9 to TRBJ2-5, with D uncertain. V was clipped by 0 bases and J by 5 bases, with 4 bases between them. The CDR3 extends over 12 amino acids. The germline V gene has CDR1 SEHNR and CDR2 FQNEAQ (reference sequence). CDR3 protein: CASSLARETQYF. The CDR3 DNA sequence: TGTGCCAGCAGCTTAGCCAGGGAGACCCAGTACTTC.

This clonotype was detected a few times. A much larger clone is a single base away; this may be a read error. The rearrangement joins TRBV2 to TRBJ1-2; the match to TRBD1 covers 7 bases. The CDR3 totals 13 residues. With V trimmed by 3 bases and J by 4 bases, 2 bases remained unmatched. Germline CDR1 reads SNHLY; CDR2 reads FYNNEI. DNA for the CDR3: TGTGCCAGCAGTGAGACAGGGCTCTATGGCTACACCTTC. It translates to CASSETGLYGYTF. Using reference TRBV2 and TRBJ1-2 for the parts outside the CDR3, the full variable domain is EPEVTQTPSHQVTQMGQEVILRCVPISNHLYFYWYRQILGQKVEFLVSFYNNEISEKSEIFDDQFSVERPDGSNFTLKIRSTKLEDSAMYFCASSETGLYGYTFGSGTRLTVV.

This clonotype was counted between two and nine times. CDR3 DNA: TGTGCCACCAGTGACAGCGGACAGGCTGGCACCGGGGAGCTGTTTTTT. It translates to CATSDSGQAGTGELFF. V gene TRBV24-1 combines with J gene TRBJ2-2, with TRBD1 matching over 7 bases. V was clipped by 4 bases and J by 4 bases; unmatched bases: 8. Germline V gene lookup returns CDR1 KGHDR and CDR2 SFDVKD. The CDR3 consists of 16 residues.

The rearrangement uses TRBV10-3 and TRBJ2-2, with a possible D match to TRBD2 (6 bases). This CDR3 has 14 amino acids. Germline V lookup: CDR1 ENHRY, CDR2 SYGVKD. V shed 0 bases and J shed 7 bases, with 9 bases lying between them. The DNA for the CDR3 is TGTGCCATCAGTGAGTCGGGAGGTGGCGGGGAGCTGTTTTTT. It translates to CAISESGGGGELFF.

V is TRBV7-2 and J is TRBJ2-2, with 7 bases identical to TRBD1. The CDR3 is made up of 14 amino acids. Germline V gene data show CDR1 as SGHTA and CDR2 as FQGNSA. V was clipped by 5 bases and J by 5 bases; unmatched bases: 5. The CDR3 sequence is CASSVGTDTGELFF. CDR3 DNA sequence: TGTGCCAGCAGCGTAGGGACAGATACCGGGGAGCTGTTTTTT.

V is TRBV7-2 and J is TRBJ1-6, with a possible D match to TRBD1 (5 bases). V was shortened by 8 bases and J by 14 bases, with 16 bases between the two germline ends. This CDR3 region has 12 residues. Per the germline V gene, CDR1 is SGHTA and CDR2 is FQGNSA. CDR3 protein: CASGQGQRALHF. CDR3 DNA: TGTGCCAGCGGCCAGGGCCAAAGGGCCCTCCACTTT.

This clonotype was picked up a small number of times. The chain recombines TRBV14 with TRBJ2-7, with D uncertain. The CDR3 spans 14 residues. V shed 0 bases and J shed 4 bases, with 10 bases lying between them. Germline lookup yields CDR1 SGHDN and CDR2 FVKESK. CDR3 sequence: CASSQERRDYEQYF. The CDR3 bases are TGTGCCAGCAGCCAAGAAAGAAGAGATTACGAGCAGTACTTC.

The V and J genes are TRBV12-5 and TRBJ2-7; 9 positions match TRBD1. CDR3 length equals 15 residues. Per germline, CDR1 LGHNT and CDR2 FRNRAP. V dropped 2 bases and J dropped 5; count of bases not matched to a gene: 7. This CDR3 is CASGLIRDRVHEQYF. DNA of the CDR3: TGTGCTAGTGGTTTGATCCGGGACAGGGTTCACGAGCAGTACTTC.

The chain joins TRBV29-1 to TRBJ1-2, with 11 bases fitting TRBD1. J gave up 7 bases and V 7 bases, and 11 bases lay outside the gene matches. CDR3 length: 14 residues. Germline loops: CDR1 SQVTM, CDR2 ANQGSEA. CDR3 DNA sequence: TGCAGCGCCGCGCTCGGACAGGGGGCGCTTGGCTACACCTTC. Translating gives CSAALGQGALGYTF.

The CDR3 coding sequence is TGCAGCGTTCTGACTGGACAGTCGAGCACCGGGGAGCTGTTTTTT. Its protein is CSVLTGQSSTGELFF. The rearrangement joins TRBV29-1 to TRBJ2-2; a possible D gene is TRBD1 (6 bases). Germline-derived CDR1 and CDR2 are SQVTM and ANQGSEA. Trimming removed 5 bases from V and 4 bases from J, with 17 bases in between. This CDR3 spans 15 amino acids.

The V and J genes are TRBV7-9 and TRBJ2-5; 8 nucleotides line up with TRBD1. The germline V gene has CDR1 SEHNR and CDR2 FQNEAQ (reference sequence). The V gene end was trimmed by 5 bases and the J gene end by 2 bases; junction bases not matched to a gene: 7. The CDR3 has 15 residues. CDR3 in amino acids: CASSPGDRGQETQYF. The CDR3 DNA reads TGTGCCAGCAGCCCAGGAGACAGGGGACAAGAGACCCAGTACTTC.

As regards this clonotype: A much larger clone lies one base from this, so it may be a read error. Without the conserved terminal phenylalanine or tryptophan, this CDR3 likely stems from a read error. V usage is TRBV20-1 and J usage is TRBJ1-1; TRBD1 aligns across 7 bases. With 4 bases clipped from V and 7 bases from J, the junction kept 6 bases outside the gene matches. Germline CDR1 and CDR2: DFQATT and SNEGSKA (reference sequence). The CDR3 totals 12 residues. CDR3 protein: CSATRDSLEAFS. The CDR3 DNA sequence: TGCAGTGCTACCCGGGACAGCCTTGAAGCTTTCTCT.

This clonotype was detected many times. This chain uses TRBV9 with TRBJ1-2; D gene ambiguous. This CDR3 spans 13 amino acids. V was shortened by 0 bases and J by 2 bases, with 5 bases between the two germline ends. Germline V gene lookup returns CDR1 SGDLS and CDR2 YYNGEE. The DNA of the CDR3 is TGTGCCAGCAGCGTAGACACAAACTATGGCTACACCTTC. This codes for CASSVDTNYGYTF.

J is TRBJ2-2 and V is TRBV19; 10 nucleotides line up with TRBD1. Germline lookup yields CDR1 LNHDA and CDR2 SQIVND (reference sequence). The junction had 10 bases not matched to a gene; V was cut back by 10 bases and J by 5 bases. The CDR3 is 15 residues long. The CDR3 coding sequence is TGTGCCACTCGGACAGGGGGGCTGAGGACCGGGGAGCTGTTTTTT. Protein sequence: CATRTGGLRTGELFF.

Of note for this clonotype: The junction does not match germline at one end; this may be a read error. The rearrangement uses TRBV29-1 and TRBJ1-2; 7 bases match TRBD1. Germline V lookup: CDR1 SQVTM, CDR2 ANQGSEA. The CDR3 has 13 amino acids. CDR3 residues: CSVEGQDNYGYTF. For the CDR3, the DNA is TGCAGCGTGGAAGGACAGGATAACTATGGCTACACCTTC.

The chain recombines TRBV29-1 with TRBJ1-2; tentative D call: TRBD1 (5 bases). Germline CDR1 is SQVTM and CDR2 is ANQGSEA. CDR3 length equals 11 residues. V lost 7 bases and J lost 10, with 16 bases in between. This chain's CDR3 is CSATGWGDYTF. The CDR3 bases are TGCAGCGCTACAGGCTGGGGGGACTACACCTTC.

This clonotype appeared many times. The J gene is TRBJ2-2, the V gene TRBV2; perhaps TRBD2 as D (5 bases). The germline V and J ends were trimmed by 5 bases and 7 bases, with 14 bases remaining between them. This CDR3 region has 14 residues. Germline lookup yields CDR1 SNHLY and CDR2 FYNNEI. In DNA form, the CDR3 reads TGTGCCAGCAGTCAGGCTAGCTCTAACGGGGAGCTGTTTTTT. Translating gives CASSQASSNGELFF.

This clonotype was counted a few times. V gene TRBV9 combines with J gene TRBJ1-1, with TRBD1 as a possible D gene (6 bases). This CDR3 spans 15 amino acids. The germline V gene encodes CDR1 SGDLS and CDR2 YYNGEE. V lost 3 bases, J lost 3 bases, and 15 bases lay in between. The CDR3 is CASSGKGHRDTEAFF. DNA for the CDR3: TGTGCCAGCAGCGGGAAGGGACATAGGGACACTGAAGCTTTCTTT.

The chain has TRBV15 and TRBJ2-6; D remains ambiguous. Trimming took 4 bases from V and 0 from J, leaving 7 bases between them. The CDR3 totals 15 residues. From germline, CDR1 is LNHNV and CDR2 YYDKDF (reference sequence). The CDR3 protein is CATSNGRSGANVLTF. The CDR3 DNA reads as TGTGCCACCAGCAACGGACGCTCTGGGGCCAACGTCCTGACTTTC.

In this sample, this clonotype turned up once. A much larger clone is a single base away; this may be a read error. The chain uses TRBV29-1 and TRBJ2-7; no firm D call. Germline V gene data show CDR1 as SQVTM and CDR2 as ANQGSEA. The germline V and J ends were trimmed by 7 bases and 3 bases, with 16 bases remaining between them. The CDR3 contains 13 residues. The CDR3 here is CSAAVGPYYEQYF. The DNA for the CDR3 is TGCAGCGCTGCTGTTGGACCTTACTACGAGCAGTACTTC.

This clonotype was observed at least ten times. The chain combines TRBV11-3 with TRBJ1-6; D unresolved. V was clipped by 4 bases and J by 9 bases, with 7 bases between them. The CDR3 sequence is 12 residues long. From germline, CDR1 is SGHNT and CDR2 YENEEA. CDR3 residues: CASSSVFSPLHF. As DNA, the CDR3 is TGTGCCAGCAGCTCCGTTTTTTCACCCCTCCACTTT.

The chain is built from TRBV2 and TRBJ1-4; weak D call: TRBD1 (5 bases). The CDR3 is 16 amino acids. The germline gives CDR1 SNHLY, CDR2 FYNNEI. Trimming stripped 3 bases from V and 11 bases from J, with 22 bases between. For the CDR3, the DNA is TGTGCCAGCAGTGATGTCCACCGGGACCCCTCTCGGAAACTGTTTTTT. This codes for CASSDVHRDPSRKLFF. Looking up the rest from reference TRBV2 and TRBJ1-4 gives the full variable domain: EPEVTQTPSHQVTQMGQEVILRCVPISNHLYFYWYRQILGQKVEFLVSFYNNEISEKSEIFDDQFSVERPDGSNFTLKIRSTKLEDSAMYFCASSDVHRDPSRKLFFGSGTQLSVL.

The chain employs TRBV27 and TRBJ1-2; 7 bases fit TRBD1. Trimming cost V 5 bases and J 8 bases; bases outside gene matches: 5. From germline, CDR1 is MNHEY and CDR2 SMNVEV (reference sequence). The CDR3 is 12 amino acids. The CDR3 sequence: CASSRDSRGYTF. Written as DNA, the CDR3 is TGTGCCAGCAGTCGGGACAGTAGGGGCTACACCTTC.

This clonotype has more than one count but fewer than ten. The rearrangement joins TRBV12-3 or TRBV12-4 to TRBJ2-5, with 9 positions matching TRBD2. Trimming cost V 5 bases and J 5 bases; bases outside gene matches: 6. The CDR3 covers 14 residues. The CDR3 loop reads CASSLGLAIETQYF. The CDR3 DNA reads as TGTGCCAGCAGTCTGGGACTAGCTATTGAGACCCAGTACTTC.

The V call is TRBV6-1, the J call TRBJ1-1; 9 bases agree with TRBD1. The J segment lost 10 bases and the V segment lost 0 bases, leaving 9 bases of the junction unmatched. Germline CDR1 reads MNHNS; CDR2 reads SASEGT. The CDR3 is made up of 15 amino acids. In DNA, the CDR3 is TGTGCCAGCAGTGAAGCTGAGGACAGGGGCGGTCGAGCTTTCTTT. Translated, it gives CASSEAEDRGGRAFF.

This clonotype came up many times. V is TRBV7-8 and J is TRBJ2-7; the match to TRBD2 covers 7 bases. Trimming cost V 4 bases and J 3 bases; bases outside gene matches: 0. The CDR3 has 12 amino acids. The germline CDR1 and CDR2 sequences are SGHVS and FQNEAQ. The CDR3 loop reads CASSWGGYEQYF. In nucleotides, the CDR3 is TGTGCCAGCAGCTGGGGGGGCTACGAGCAGTACTTC.

About this clonotype: A single base separates this from a much larger clone, so it may be a read error. The rearrangement uses TRBV9 and TRBJ2-5, with D uncertain. This CDR3 comprises 10 residues. Germline CDR1 is SGDLS and CDR2 is YYNGEE. For the CDR3, the DNA is TGTACCAGCAACCAAGAGACCCAGTACTTC. Translation: CTSNQETQYF.

Points on this clonotype: A much larger clone is a single base away; this may be a read error. The chain links TRBV7-9 to TRBJ2-5; D is possibly TRBD1 (5 bases). The CDR3 spans 13 residues. Trimming removed 6 bases from V and 9 bases from J, with 17 bases in between. From germline, CDR1 is SEHNR and CDR2 FQNEAQ (reference sequence). The CDR3 DNA reads as TGTGCCAGCAGGGGCAGGGCCCCCAGGGCCCAGTACTTC. Translated: CASRGRAPRAQYF.

This clonotype was seen more than once but under ten times. This chain links TRBV7-3 with TRBJ1-1; unclear D gene. The CDR3 is made up of 13 amino acids. The V gene's germline CDR1 is SGHTA and CDR2 FQGTGA. Trimming cost V 1 base and J 5 bases, with 8 bases left between them. The CDR3 nucleotides read TGTGCCAGCAGCTTAAATTGGGGAACTGAAGCTTTCTTT. This codes for CASSLNWGTEAFF. The full variable domain, completed using reference TRBV7-3 and TRBJ1-1, is GAGVSQTPSNKVTEKGKYVELRCDPISGHTALYWYRQSLGQGPEFLIYFQGTGAADDSGLPNDRFFAVRPEGSVSTLKIQRTERGDSAVYLCASSLNWGTEAFFGQGTRLTVV.